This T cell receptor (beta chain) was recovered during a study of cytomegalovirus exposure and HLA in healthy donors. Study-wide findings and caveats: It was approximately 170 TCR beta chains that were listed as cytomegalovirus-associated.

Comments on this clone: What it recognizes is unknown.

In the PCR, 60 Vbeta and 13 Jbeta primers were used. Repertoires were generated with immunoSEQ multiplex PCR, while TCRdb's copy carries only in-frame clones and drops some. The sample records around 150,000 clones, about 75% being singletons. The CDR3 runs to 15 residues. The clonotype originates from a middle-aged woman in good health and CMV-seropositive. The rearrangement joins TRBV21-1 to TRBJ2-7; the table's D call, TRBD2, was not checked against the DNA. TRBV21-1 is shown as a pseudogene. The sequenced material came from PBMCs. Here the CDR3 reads CASWGAGEGTYEQYF. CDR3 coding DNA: TGTGCCAGCTGGGGAGCGGGAGAGGGGACCTACGAGCAGTACTTC.